The 21 T cell receptor beta chains in this list originate from one sample, sequenced in a study of CD8 T cells in acute hepatitis C reinfection. Generated by immunoSEQ multiplex PCR, the TCRdb table keeps only in-frame clones and is missing some. This table has tens of thousands of clones, 75% to 90% appearing once. Time point of the sample: naive CD8 control sorted from an acute-time-point sample. Sequencing was performed on naive CD8+ T cells from PBMCs. The receptor set was obtained from a woman in her late teens or twenties who spontaneously cleared hepatitis C infection.

V gene TRBV7-8 combines with J gene TRBJ2-1; D is ambiguous. The CDR3 runs 14 residues. Germline V CDR1 and CDR2: SGHVS, FQNEAQ. The V end was cut by 8 bases, the J end by 4 bases, with 15 bases between. The CDR3 spells CASFDGNWYNEQFF. CDR3 nucleotides: TGTGCCAGCTTCGACGGTAACTGGTACAATGAGCAGTTCTTC.

The chain couples TRBV7-9 to TRBJ2-3; D uncertain. This CDR3 has 13 residues. Trimming cost V 1 base and J 2 bases, with 4 bases left between them. CDR1 is SEHNR and CDR2 is FQNEAQ in the germline V gene (reference sequence). CDR3 region: CASSLGATDTQYF. The CDR3 DNA reads as TGTGCCAGCAGCTTAGGGGCCACAGATACGCAGTATTTT.

The gene calls are TRBV6-5 and TRBJ2-1, with 7 nucleotides matching TRBD1. This CDR3 is built from 14 residues. V was clipped by 4 bases and J by 8 bases; unmatched bases: 8. Germline CDR1 is MNHEY and CDR2 is SVGAGI. CDR3 amino acids: CASSSPDRDDEQFF. In nucleotides, the CDR3 is TGTGCCAGCAGTTCACCAGACAGGGACGATGAGCAGTTCTTC.

J is TRBJ2-5 and V is TRBV15, with D tentatively TRBD1 (6 bases). The CDR3 consists of 16 residues. Germline V gives CDR1 LNHNV, CDR2 YYDKDF (reference sequence). Trimming took off 0 bases at V and 5 bases at J, with 16 bases between the two ends. The CDR3 protein is CATSRDLTGIDETQYF. The CDR3 nucleotides read TGTGCCACCAGCAGAGATCTAACAGGGATTGACGAGACCCAGTACTTC.

J is TRBJ1-2 and V is TRBV29-1; D call uncertain. CDR3 length equals 11 residues. Trimming stripped 3 bases from V and 5 bases from J, with 7 bases between. Germline loops: CDR1 SQVTM, CDR2 ANQGSEA. This CDR3 is CSVEMDYGYTF. The DNA of the CDR3 is TGCAGCGTTGAGATGGATTATGGCTACACCTTC.

In this sample, this clone turned up a few times. The CDR3: CASSESSPNTGELFF. The CDR3, as DNA: TGCGCCAGCAGTGAGAGCAGTCCGAACACCGGGGAGCTGTTTTTT. The rearrangement joins TRBV10-1 to TRBJ2-2; D ambiguous. The CDR3 sequence is 15 residues long. The ends were cut back, 2 bases at V and 0 bases at J, with 7 bases in the middle. Germline V gene sequence: CDR1 WNHNN, CDR2 SYGVQD (reference sequence).

The chain is built from TRBV5-1 and TRBJ2-7; possibly TRBD1 for D (5 bases). Trimming removed 5 bases from V and 2 bases from J, with 23 bases in between. There are 17 residues in the CDR3. CDR1 is SGHRS and CDR2 is YFSETQ in the germline V gene. The CDR3 protein is CASSSYKGQSDPYEQYF. As DNA, the CDR3 is TGCGCCAGCAGTTCGTACAAGGGGCAGTCTGATCCCTACGAGCAGTACTTC.

This clone was found once. The V gene is TRBV27, the J gene TRBJ2-1; 10 bases fit TRBD2. Looked up from germline, CDR1 is MNHEY and CDR2 is SMNVEV (reference sequence). V was clipped by 0 bases and J by 10 bases; unmatched bases: 6. The CDR3 is 15 amino acids. CDR3 region: CASSLSASGSWEQFF. The CDR3, as DNA: TGTGCCAGCAGTTTATCGGCTAGCGGGAGCTGGGAGCAGTTCTTC.

This clone has a handful of counts. V is TRBV6-1 and J is TRBJ2-1; D call uncertain. Trimming pared 2 bases from V and 2 bases from J, leaving 13 bases between. Germline lookup yields CDR1 MNHNS and CDR2 SASEGT. This CDR3 is built from 16 residues. In DNA form, the CDR3 reads TGTGCCAGCAGTGAAAATGATGGTAGAACCTACAATGAGCAGTTCTTC. Its protein product is CASSENDGRTYNEQFF.

The chain couples TRBV5-1 to TRBJ1-1; D unclear. Looked up from germline, CDR1 is SGHRS and CDR2 is YFSETQ. V lost 2 bases to trimming and J lost 11 bases, with 13 bases between them. CDR3 length equals 12 residues. CDR3 bases: TGCGCCAGCAGCTTAACGGGAGACTGGGCTTTCTTT. Translation gives CASSLTGDWAFF.

There are a few counts of this clone. The chain carries TRBV19 and TRBJ1-2; TRBD1 is a possible D gene (6 bases). V lost 5 bases, J lost 4 bases, and 20 bases lay in between. Looked up from germline, CDR1 is LNHDA and CDR2 is SQIVND (reference sequence). The CDR3 has 16 residues. CDR3 sequence: CASSAKSRGFFYGYTF. CDR3 in DNA: TGTGCCAGTAGTGCGAAATCCAGGGGATTTTTCTATGGCTACACCTTC. Filled out from reference TRBV19 and TRBJ1-2, the complete variable domain reads DGGITQSPKYLFRKEGQNVTLSCEQNLNHDAMYWYRQDPGQGLRLIYYSQIVNDFQKGDIAEGYSVSREKKESFPLTVTSAQKNPTAFYLCASSAKSRGFFYGYTFGSGTRLTVV.

The V gene is TRBV10-1, the J gene TRBJ2-7; possibly TRBD1 or TRBD2 for D (5 bases each). V was shortened by 0 bases and J by 3 bases, with 12 bases between the two germline ends. Germline V gene lookup returns CDR1 WNHNN and CDR2 SYGVQD (reference sequence). CDR3 length: 15 residues. The CDR3 here is CASSESRDLNYEQYF. The CDR3 DNA sequence: TGCGCCAGCAGTGAGTCAAGGGACCTCAACTACGAGCAGTACTTC.

The rearrangement links TRBV9 to TRBJ1-3; D perhaps matches TRBD1 (5 bases). CDR1 is SGDLS and CDR2 is YYNGEE in the germline V gene. The CDR3 is 13 residues long. Trimming left V 7 bases short and J 1 base short, with 9 bases between. The CDR3 coding sequence is TGTGCCAGCGGGGCAGGATCTGGAAACACCATATATTTT. As protein: CASGAGSGNTIYF.

This chain connects TRBV2 to TRBJ2-7; TRBD2 might be the D (5 bases). The V end lost 8 bases, the J end lost 0 bases, and 14 bases lay between the germline ends. The germline CDR1 and CDR2 sequences are SNHLY and FYNNEI. The CDR3 consists of 14 residues. This CDR3 is CASLIRESSYEQYF. CDR3 nucleotides: TGTGCCAGCCTCATCCGGGAATCCTCCTACGAGCAGTACTTC.

This rearrangement joins TRBV9 to TRBJ2-1, with D maybe TRBD2 (7 bases). CDR1 and CDR2 from the germline V gene are SGDLS and YYNGEE. V lost 0 bases, J lost 7 bases, and 11 bases lay in between. The CDR3 covers 14 residues. CDR3 coding DNA: TGTGCCAGCAGCGTAGAGGGGGGAGGGAATGAGCAGTTCTTC. Protein sequence: CASSVEGGGNEQFF.

The CDR3 protein is CASSLFDPYNEQFF. In DNA form, the CDR3 reads TGTGCCAGCAGTCTATTCGATCCCTACAATGAGCAGTTCTTC. This chain links TRBV14 with TRBJ2-1, with D hard to call. The V end was cut by 6 bases, the J end by 2 bases, with 11 bases between. Germline V lookup: CDR1 SGHDN, CDR2 FVKESK. CDR3 size: 14 residues. Using reference TRBV14 and TRBJ2-1 for the parts outside the CDR3, the full variable domain is EAGVTQFPSHSVIEKGQTVTLRCDPISGHDNLYWYRRVMGKEIKFLLHFVKESKQDESGMPNNRFLAERTGGTYSTLKVQPAELEDSGVYFCASSLFDPYNEQFFGPGTRLTVL.

The V call is TRBV7-9, the J call TRBJ2-7; 8 positions agree with TRBD1. The CDR3 runs to 17 residues. In germline, CDR1 is SEHNR, CDR2 FQNEAQ (reference sequence). The trim removed 2 bases at V and 2 bases at J, leaving 11 bases unmatched. The DNA for the CDR3 is TGTGCCAGCAGCTTACAAAAAGGACAGGGATCTCCCTACGAGCAGTACTTC. It translates to CASSLQKGQGSPYEQYF.

The chain uses TRBV9 and TRBJ2-2; the D gene is possibly TRBD2 (6 bases). Germline CDR1 reads SGDLS; CDR2 reads YYNGEE. The CDR3 sequence is 15 residues long. The V gene lost 1 base and the J gene lost 4 bases, with 11 bases spanning the gap. The CDR3 nucleotides are TGTGCCAGCAGCGTATCTGTACTAGCCACCGGGGAGCTGTTTTTT. This encodes CASSVSVLATGELFF.

The chain uses TRBV2 and TRBJ2-1; D is possibly TRBD1 (5 bases). Germline V CDR1 and CDR2: SNHLY, FYNNEI. Trimming took off 8 bases at V and 5 bases at J, with 10 bases between the two ends. The length of the CDR3 is 12 residues. CDR3 in DNA: TGTGCCAGCCCAGGGAAGGACAATGAGCAGTTCTTC. Translation gives CASPGKDNEQFF.

This sequence joins TRBV13 and TRBJ2-7; 7 nucleotides align to TRBD1. Per the germline V gene, CDR1 is PRHDT and CDR2 is FYEKMQ (reference sequence). Losses at the gene ends were 5 bases for V and 3 bases for J; bases not matched to a gene: 10. The CDR3 consists of 15 residues. CDR3 bases: TGTGCCAGCAGCGCAAACACAGGGGCCAGCTACGAGCAGTACTTC. Translated: CASSANTGASYEQYF. The variable domain in full, completed from reference TRBV13 and TRBJ2-7, reads AAGVIQSPRHLIKEKRETATLKCYPIPRHDTVYWYQQGPGQDPQFLISFYEKMQSDKGSIPDRFSAQQFSDYHSELNMSSLELGDSALYFCASSANTGASYEQYFGPGTRLTVT.

The V and J genes are TRBV7-3 and TRBJ2-1; D not certain. Germline-derived CDR1 and CDR2 are SGHTA and FQGTGA. The CDR3 has 18 amino acids. Trimming took 1 base from V and 0 from J, leaving 16 bases between them. In DNA form, the CDR3 reads TGTGCCAGCAGCTTAAGAAGAAGTGAGTATAGCTCCTACAATGAGCAGTTCTTC. It translates to CASSLRRSEYSSYNEQFF.